The 2 T cell receptor beta chains below all came from one sample that was sequenced in a study of OX40 agonist ivuxolimab in advanced cancers. Produced via immunoSEQ multiplex PCR; TCRdb's table is partial and in-frame only. This table holds 65,000 to 95,000 clones, approximately 90% found once. The material sequenced was CD4+ or CD8+ T cells sorted from blood, taken in a trial of the OX40 agonist ivuxolimab. These receptor sequences come from an adult with an advanced solid tumor such as melanoma, head and neck, liver or kidney cancer.

J is TRBJ2-7 and V is TRBV6-1; D is possibly TRBD1 (6 bases). The CDR3 totals 13 residues. From germline, CDR1 is MNHNS and CDR2 SASEGT. Trimming left V 6 bases short and J 3 bases short, with 12 bases between. The CDR3 bases are TGTGCCAGCAGACAGGGATCTATCTACGAGCAGTACTTC. Its translation is CASRQGSIYEQYF.

The V call is TRBV18, the J call TRBJ1-1; D uncertain. Trimming pared 3 bases from V and 3 bases from J, leaving 8 bases between. Looked up from germline, CDR1 is KGHSH and CDR2 is LQKENI. The CDR3 consists of 13 residues. CDR3 in amino acids: CASSPQAYTEAFF. CDR3 in DNA: TGTGCCAGCTCACCTCAGGCGTACACTGAAGCTTTCTTT.